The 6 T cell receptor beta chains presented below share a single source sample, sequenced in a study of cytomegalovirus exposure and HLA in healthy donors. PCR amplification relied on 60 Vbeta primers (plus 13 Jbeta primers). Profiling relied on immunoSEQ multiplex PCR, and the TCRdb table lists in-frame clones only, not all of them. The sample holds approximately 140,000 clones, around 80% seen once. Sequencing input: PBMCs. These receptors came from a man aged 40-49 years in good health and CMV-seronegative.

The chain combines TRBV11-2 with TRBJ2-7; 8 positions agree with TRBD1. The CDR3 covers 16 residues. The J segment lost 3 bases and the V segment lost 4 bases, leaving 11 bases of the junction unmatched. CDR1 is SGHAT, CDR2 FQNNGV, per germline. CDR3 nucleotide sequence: TGTGCCAGCAGCTCAATTGGACAGGGATCCTACTACGAGCAGTACTTC. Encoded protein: CASSSIGQGSYYEQYF.

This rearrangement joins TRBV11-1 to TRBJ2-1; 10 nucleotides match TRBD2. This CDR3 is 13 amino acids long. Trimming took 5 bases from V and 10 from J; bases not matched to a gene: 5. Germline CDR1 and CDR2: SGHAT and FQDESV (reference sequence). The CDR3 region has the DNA TGTGCCAGCAGCCCACTAGCGGGGAGCGAGCAGTTCTTC. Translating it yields CASSPLAGSEQFF.

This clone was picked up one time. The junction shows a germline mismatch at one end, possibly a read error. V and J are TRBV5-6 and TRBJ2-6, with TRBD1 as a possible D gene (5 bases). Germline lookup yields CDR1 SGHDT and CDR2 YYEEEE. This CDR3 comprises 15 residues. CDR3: CASSLRSSGANGLTF. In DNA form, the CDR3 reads TGTGCCAGCAGCTTGAGGAGCTCTGGGGCCAACGGCCTGACTTTC.

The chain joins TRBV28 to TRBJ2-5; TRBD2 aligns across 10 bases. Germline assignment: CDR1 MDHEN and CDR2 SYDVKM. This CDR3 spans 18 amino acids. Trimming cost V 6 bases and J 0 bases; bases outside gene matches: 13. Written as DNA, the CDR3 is TGTGCCAGCAGGGCCCCGATGGGGAGCGGGGGGGACCAAGAGACCCAGTACTTC. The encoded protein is CASRAPMGSGGDQETQYF.

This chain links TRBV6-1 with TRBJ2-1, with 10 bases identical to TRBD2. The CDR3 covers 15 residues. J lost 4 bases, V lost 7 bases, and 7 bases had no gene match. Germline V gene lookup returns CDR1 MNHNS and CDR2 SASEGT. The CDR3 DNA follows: TGTGCCAGCATCGTTACTAGCGGGGATTACAATGAGCAGTTCTTC. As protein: CASIVTSGDYNEQFF.

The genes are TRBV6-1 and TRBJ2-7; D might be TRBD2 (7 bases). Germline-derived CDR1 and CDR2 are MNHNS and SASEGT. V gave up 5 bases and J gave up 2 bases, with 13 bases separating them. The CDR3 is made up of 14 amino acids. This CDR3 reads CASSIGGGTYEQYF. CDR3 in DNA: TGTGCCAGCAGTATTGGGGGGGGCACCTACGAGCAGTACTTC.